The rows below give T cell receptor beta chains drawn from one sample of a study of OX40 agonist ivuxolimab in advanced cancers. Here immunoSEQ multiplex PCR was the method, and the copy in TCRdb shows in-frame clones only, minus some. Of roughly 11,000 clones listed, roughly 84% are singletons. The input for sequencing was CD4+ or CD8+ T cells sorted from blood, taken in a trial of the OX40 agonist ivuxolimab. The source is an adult with an advanced solid tumor such as melanoma, head and neck, liver or kidney cancer. Each CDR3 is given with its conserved first and last residue. Fields, in order: clone size, D gene, J gene, V gene, CDR3 DNA, CDR3 protein. The D gene is left open where the match is weak. Clone size is given for some rows only: seen once, a few or many times, or a class if the clone is expanded.

abundance: NA; d_gene: NA; j_gene: TRBJ1-1; v_gene: TRBV30; CDR3nt: TGTGCCTGGAGTCCTTGGACGGTGAACACTGAAGCTTTCTTT; CDR3aa: CAWSPWTVNTEAFF
abundance: NA; d_gene: NA; j_gene: TRBJ1-2; v_gene: TRBV4-2; CDR3nt: TGTGCCAGCAGCTTGGAAGGCGGGGTCCGGGGGTCTGGCGGCTACACCTTC; CDR3aa: CASSLEGGVRGSGGYTF
abundance: NA; d_gene: TRBD1; j_gene: TRBJ2-5; v_gene: TRBV18; CDR3nt: TGTGCCAGCTCGTCGGGACAGGGGGGAGAGACCCAGTACTTC; CDR3aa: CASSSGQGGETQYF
abundance: NA; d_gene: TRBD1; j_gene: TRBJ1-5; v_gene: TRBV19; CDR3nt: TGTGCCAGTAGTCAGATCGGACAGGGTAGGCAGCCCCAGCATTTT; CDR3aa: CASSQIGQGRQPQHF
abundance: NA; d_gene: NA; j_gene: TRBJ1-2; v_gene: TRBV7-9; CDR3nt: TGTGCCAGCACCGGACGGCACTATGGCTACACCTTC; CDR3aa: CASTGRHYGYTF
abundance: few; d_gene: TRBD2; j_gene: TRBJ2-3; v_gene: TRBV5-5; CDR3nt: TGTGCCAGCAGCTTGGCGGGGGGGATAACAGATACGCAGTATTTT; CDR3aa: CASSLAGGITDTQYF
abundance: NA; d_gene: NA; j_gene: TRBJ1-4; v_gene: TRBV5-4; CDR3nt: TGTGCCAGCAGCTTACAGGGTCTTAATGAAAAACTGTTTTTT; CDR3aa: CASSLQGLNEKLFF
abundance: NA; d_gene: NA; j_gene: TRBJ2-7; v_gene: TRBV7-9; CDR3nt: TGTGCCAGCAGCTTAGCGTCCGGGTCCTACGAGCAGTACTTC; CDR3aa: CASSLASGSYEQYF
abundance: NA; d_gene: NA; j_gene: TRBJ1-1; v_gene: TRBV6-5; CDR3nt: TGTGCCAGCAGTTACACCGAGGGGAACACTGAAGCTTTCTTT; CDR3aa: CASSYTEGNTEAFF
abundance: NA; d_gene: TRBD1; j_gene: TRBJ1-2; v_gene: TRBV2; CDR3nt: TGTGCCAGCAGTAGCGGACAGGGCCTAATTAACTATGGCTACACCTTC; CDR3aa: CASSSGQGLINYGYTF
abundance: NA; d_gene: NA; j_gene: TRBJ2-6; v_gene: TRBV29-1; CDR3nt: TGCAGCGTTGCGGGGGTCGCTGGGGCCAACGTCCTGACTTTC; CDR3aa: CSVAGVAGANVLTF
abundance: NA; d_gene: TRBD1; j_gene: TRBJ1-1; v_gene: TRBV19; CDR3nt: TGTGCCAGTAGTATCGGGACAGGGACTGAAGCTTTCTTT; CDR3aa: CASSIGTGTEAFF
abundance: NA; d_gene: NA; j_gene: TRBJ2-2; v_gene: TRBV10-1; CDR3nt: TGCGCCAGCAGCGACTTAGGGTCTACCGGGGAGCTGTTTTTT; CDR3aa: CASSDLGSTGELFF
abundance: NA; d_gene: NA; j_gene: TRBJ2-7; v_gene: TRBV27; CDR3nt: TGTGCCAGCAGTGAGCACACCGGTCTTCTTTACGAGCAGTACTTC; CDR3aa: CASSEHTGLLYEQYF
abundance: NA; d_gene: TRBD1; j_gene: TRBJ2-7; v_gene: TRBV19; CDR3nt: TGTGCCAGTAGTCCCCGGACAGGCTCCTACGAGCAGTACTTC; CDR3aa: CASSPRTGSYEQYF
abundance: NA; d_gene: NA; j_gene: TRBJ2-3; v_gene: TRBV5-4; CDR3nt: TGTGCCAGCAGTCCGGGCGGAGATACGCAGTATTTT; CDR3aa: CASSPGGDTQYF
abundance: once; d_gene: NA; j_gene: TRBJ2-4; v_gene: TRBV9; CDR3nt: TGTGCCAGCAGCGGTGGGAGCCAAAACATTCAGTACTTC; CDR3aa: CASSGGSQNIQYF
abundance: NA; d_gene: NA; j_gene: TRBJ1-1; v_gene: TRBV5-8; CDR3nt: TGTGCCAGCAGCTTGGATGGCAGTTTT; CDR3aa: CASSLDGSF